This passage covers 3 T cell receptor beta chains from one sample sequenced in a study of blood T cell repertoires in COVID-19. Data came from immunoSEQ multiplex PCR; TCRdb stores just in-frame clones and leaves some out. Of about 200,000 clones listed, around 84% are singletons. Sequencing was performed on peripheral blood. Receptors originate from a woman aged 80 or over with acute or convalescent COVID-19.

This rearrangement joins TRBV2 to TRBJ2-2; 10 nucleotides align to TRBD2. V lost 0 bases, J lost 7 bases, and 5 bases stayed unmatched. The CDR3 sequence is 16 residues long. In germline, CDR1 is SNHLY, CDR2 FYNNEI. The CDR3 DNA is TGTGCCAGCAGTGAAGCGCCGCTAGCGGGAGTCGGGGAGCTGTTTTTT. As protein: CASSEAPLAGVGELFF.

This clone came up once. The rearrangement links TRBV5-6 to TRBJ2-1, with 9 bases that match TRBD2. Germline V gene sequence: CDR1 SGHDT, CDR2 YYEEEE. This CDR3 contains 16 residues. The V segment lost 0 bases and the J segment 1 base; nucleotides outside the gene matches: 2. CDR3 residues: CASSLVLAGSYNEQFF. CDR3 DNA sequence: TGTGCCAGCAGCTTGGTACTAGCGGGTTCCTACAATGAGCAGTTCTTC. The whole variable domain, remainder taken from reference TRBV5-6 and TRBJ2-1, is DAGVTQSPTHLIKTRGQQVTLRCSPKSGHDTVSWYQQALGQGPQFIFQYYEEEERQRGNFPDRFSGHQFPNYSSELNVNALLLGDSALYLCASSLVLAGSYNEQFFGPGTRLTVL.

The rearrangement links TRBV5-1 to TRBJ2-7; maybe TRBD2 (5 bases). V lost 1 base to trimming and J lost 2 bases, with 13 bases between them. Germline CDR1 is SGHRS and CDR2 is YFSETQ. This CDR3 is built from 15 residues. CDR3 protein: CASSLFAGETYEQYF. CDR3 bases: TGCGCCAGCAGCTTGTTCGCCGGGGAAACCTACGAGCAGTACTTC.